This T cell receptor (beta chain) originates from a study of CD8+ T cells in alopecia areata. Findings and limits, study-wide: Relative to normal scalp, lesional scalp, especially alopecia totalis/universalis, showed higher clonality. TCR sharing across patients was less clear than in mice, possibly HLA-related.

With regard to this clone: The antigen is unknown.

CDR3 size: 13 residues. Trimming removed 6 bases from V and 3 bases from J; junction bases left unmatched: 4. Germline values: CDR1 MDHEN, CDR2 SYDVKM. CD4+ cells underwent sorting into CD25+CD127- cells for roughly 5 patients. cDNA prepared by RNA extraction and subsequent reverse transcription served as the template for sequencing. The assay was immunoSEQ multiplex PCR, and TCRdb's table has in-frame clones only and misses some. This sample carries roughly 8,000 clones, 70% to 85% of them seen once, and the ten largest clones take roughly 2.6%. V is TRBV28 and J is TRBJ1-1, with TRBD1 matching 7 bases. The material sequenced was CD4+ Tregs sorted from blood. The sequence was collected from a human donor with alopecia areata. The CDR3 nucleotides are TGTGCCAGCAGGGGGGACAGCGACACTGAAGCTTTCTTT. Translation gives CASRGDSDTEAFF.